This T cell receptor beta chain was documented in a study of blood T cell repertoires in COVID-19. Here immunoSEQ multiplex PCR was the method, and the copy in TCRdb shows in-frame clones only, minus some. The sample carries 200,000 to 300,000 clones, 70% to 90% recorded once. Germline-derived CDR1 and CDR2 are SGHAT and FQNNGV. This CDR3 is 14 amino acids long. The V end was cut by 1 base, the J end by 3 bases, with 10 bases between. The clonotype was recovered from a man aged 40-50 years who had recovered from COVID-19. The genes are TRBV11-2 and TRBJ2-7; D gene unclear. The specimen sequenced was PBMCs or T cells enriched from blood (not recorded which). The CDR3 sequence is CASSLVVTDYEQYF. CDR3 DNA: TGTGCCAGCAGCTTAGTTGTCACAGACTACGAGCAGTACTTC. The full variable domain, with the rest looked up from reference TRBV11-2 and TRBJ2-7, is EAGVAQSPRYKIIEKRQSVAFWCNPISGHATLYWYQQILGQGPKLLIQFQNNGVVDDSQLPKDRFSAERLKGVDSTLKIQPAKLEDSAVYLCASSLVVTDYEQYFGPGTRLTVT.